This T cell receptor beta chain was observed in a study of blood T cell repertoires in COVID-19 (dated by TCRdb to 2020 to 2021). Background for the entire study: Collaborator samples came from the United States, Italy and Spain and covered acute and convalescent phases of COVID-19. Where HLA class I and class II types were available, the types were taken from metadata supplied by the sample provider, not from assay-based typing. Subjects who had been exposed to COVID-19, were actively infected with it, or had recovered from it provided the deeply sampled blood TCRbeta repertoires that made up the dataset. Sample metadata almost always included a de-identified subject ID, COVID-19 status, age in years and sex. The prospective study material was composed of cDNA or gDNA derived from T cells, B-cell-depleted T cells, or PBMCs. The samples were drawn from two sources: the first 160 participants of the ongoing ImmuneRACE study, and over 1,000 subjects contributed by 6 global collaborators. The repertoires were released in a freely available public database intended as a resource for research on the immune response to SARS-CoV-2. On the study overall, not on this receptor specifically: Clinical and demographic metadata were provided uncurated, with the amount varying by source and participant.

Each collaborating institution followed its own protocols to collect whole blood in K2EDTA tubes. For TCRbeta analysis, collaborator samples were shipped as frozen whole blood, as isolated PBMCs, or as DNA extracted from either sample type. With respect to this clone: Its antigen remains undetermined. Per-base quality was not reported, and no clone a single base away is much larger than it.

The CDR3, cysteine through phenylalanine, is 14 amino acids long. The read is trimmed to its CDR3 DNA, 42 bases read in frame from base 1. Reading the germline V gene gives CDR1 MNHEY and CDR2 SVGAGI. Compared with germline, V lacks 6 bases and J lacks 5 bases; bases without a gene match: 7. TCRbeta CDR3 regions were amplified from genomic DNA by means of the immunoSEQ Assay, a bias-controlled multiplex PCR. In the authors' own workflow: The number of nucleated cells in each sample was estimated from the amplification of reference gene primers within the assay. To quantify the absolute abundance of each unique TCRbeta CDR3 rearrangement, sequence reads were collapsed and filtered. For each sample, productive Simpson clonality was calculated as the square root of Simpson's diversity index across productive rearrangements. TCRdb mirrors the immuneACCESS table, restricted to in-frame sequences. Some clones are absent from its copies; in checked studies, under half trace to an unresolved V gene, and the reason for the others is unknown. D and trimming were read from the DNA, whereas the V and J calls and clone size are those reported in that table. The sample table contains over 600,000 clones; only one count was recorded for approximately 90% of them. The ten biggest clones cover under 0.3% of the sample.

The chain joins TRBV6-5 to TRBJ2-7; TRBD1 matches 10 bases in the middle. The sample consisted of peripheral blood. This sequence was found in a woman under 30 with acute or convalescent COVID-19. The DNA is as follows: TGTGCCAGCAGAGGGACAGGGGAACTTCACGAGCAGTACTTC. This is translated as CASRGTGELHEQYF.